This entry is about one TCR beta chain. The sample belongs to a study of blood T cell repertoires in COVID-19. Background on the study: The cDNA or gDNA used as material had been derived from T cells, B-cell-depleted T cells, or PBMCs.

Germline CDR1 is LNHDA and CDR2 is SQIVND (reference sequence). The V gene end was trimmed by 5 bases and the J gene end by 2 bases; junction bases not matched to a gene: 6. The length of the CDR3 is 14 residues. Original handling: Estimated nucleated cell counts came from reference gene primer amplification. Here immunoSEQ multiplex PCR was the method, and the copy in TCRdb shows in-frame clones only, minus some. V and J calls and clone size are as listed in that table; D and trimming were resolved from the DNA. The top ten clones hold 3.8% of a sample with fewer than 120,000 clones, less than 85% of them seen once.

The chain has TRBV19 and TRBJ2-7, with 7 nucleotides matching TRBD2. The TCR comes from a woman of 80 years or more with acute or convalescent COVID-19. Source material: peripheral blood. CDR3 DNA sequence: TGTGCCAGTAGTCGAATAGCGGGCCCCTACGAGCAGTACTTC. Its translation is CASSRIAGPYEQYF.